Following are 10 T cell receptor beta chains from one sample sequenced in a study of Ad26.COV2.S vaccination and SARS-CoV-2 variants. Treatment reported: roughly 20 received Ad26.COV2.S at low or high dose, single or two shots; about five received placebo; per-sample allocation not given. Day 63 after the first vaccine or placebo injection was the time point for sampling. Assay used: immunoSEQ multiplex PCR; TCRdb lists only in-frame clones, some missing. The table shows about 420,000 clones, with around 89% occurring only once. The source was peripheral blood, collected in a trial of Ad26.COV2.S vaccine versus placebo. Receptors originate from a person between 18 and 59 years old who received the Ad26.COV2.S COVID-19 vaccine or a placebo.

CDR3 DNA sequence: TGTGCCAGCAGCCGGGGACAGGGGAGCAATCAGCCCCAGCATTTT. Its protein is CASSRGQGSNQPQHF. V gene TRBV7-8 combines with J gene TRBJ1-5; 10 nucleotides agree with TRBD1. Trimming at V came to 5 bases and at J to 1 base, leaving 2 bases not matched to a gene. CDR3 length: 15 residues. Germline values: CDR1 SGHVS, CDR2 FQNEAQ.

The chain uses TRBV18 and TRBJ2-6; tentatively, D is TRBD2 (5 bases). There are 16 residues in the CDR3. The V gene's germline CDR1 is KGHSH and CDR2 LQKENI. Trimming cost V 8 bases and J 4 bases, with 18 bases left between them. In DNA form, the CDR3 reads TGTGCCAGCGCCGAGGGTGGTGGAATCGGGGCCAACGTCCTGACTTTC. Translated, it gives CASAEGGGIGANVLTF.

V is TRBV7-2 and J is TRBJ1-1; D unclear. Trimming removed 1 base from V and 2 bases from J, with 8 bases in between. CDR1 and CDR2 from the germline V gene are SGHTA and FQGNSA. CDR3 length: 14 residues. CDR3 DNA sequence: TGTGCCAGCAGCTTAGTGTCGATTAACACTGAAGCTTTCTTT. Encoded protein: CASSLVSINTEAFF.

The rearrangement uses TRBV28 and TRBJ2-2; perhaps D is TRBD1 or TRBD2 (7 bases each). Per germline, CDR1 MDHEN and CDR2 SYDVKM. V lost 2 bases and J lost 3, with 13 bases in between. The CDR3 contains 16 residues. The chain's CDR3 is CASSLAGGGYTGELFF. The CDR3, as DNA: TGTGCCAGCAGTTTAGCAGGGGGAGGGTACACCGGGGAGCTGTTTTTT.

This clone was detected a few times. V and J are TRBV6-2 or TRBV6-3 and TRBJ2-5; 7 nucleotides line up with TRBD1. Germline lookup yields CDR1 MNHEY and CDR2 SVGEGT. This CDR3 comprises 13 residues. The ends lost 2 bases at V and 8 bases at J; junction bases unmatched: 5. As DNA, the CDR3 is TGTGCCAGCAGTTACCGGGACAGTTCTACCCAGTACTTC. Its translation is CASSYRDSSTQYF.

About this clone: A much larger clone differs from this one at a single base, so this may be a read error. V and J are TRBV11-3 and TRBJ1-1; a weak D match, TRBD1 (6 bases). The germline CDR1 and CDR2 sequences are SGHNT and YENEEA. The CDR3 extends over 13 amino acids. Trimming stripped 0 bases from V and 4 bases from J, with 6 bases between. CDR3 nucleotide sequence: TGTGCCAGCAGCTTAGAAGGGGGCACTGAAGCTTTCTTT. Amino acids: CASSLEGGTEAFF.

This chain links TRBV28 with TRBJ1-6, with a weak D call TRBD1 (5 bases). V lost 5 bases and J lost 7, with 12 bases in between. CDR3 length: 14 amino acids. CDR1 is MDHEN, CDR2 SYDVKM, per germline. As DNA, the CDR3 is TGTGCCAGCAGTCTCCGGGGCGTAAATTCACCCCTCCACTTT. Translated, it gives CASSLRGVNSPLHF.

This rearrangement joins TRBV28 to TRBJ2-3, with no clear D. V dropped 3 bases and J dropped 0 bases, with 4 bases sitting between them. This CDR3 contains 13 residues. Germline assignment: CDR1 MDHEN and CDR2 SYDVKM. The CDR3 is CASSFGSTDTQYF. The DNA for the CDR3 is TGTGCCAGCAGTTTTGGCAGCACAGATACGCAGTATTTT.

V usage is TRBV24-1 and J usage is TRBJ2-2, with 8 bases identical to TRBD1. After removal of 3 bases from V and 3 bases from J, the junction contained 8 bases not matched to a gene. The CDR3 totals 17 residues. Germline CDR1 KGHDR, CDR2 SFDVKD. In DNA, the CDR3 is TGTGCCACCAGTGATAAGGACAGGGAATGGGACACCGGGGAGCTGTTTTTT. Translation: CATSDKDREWDTGELFF.

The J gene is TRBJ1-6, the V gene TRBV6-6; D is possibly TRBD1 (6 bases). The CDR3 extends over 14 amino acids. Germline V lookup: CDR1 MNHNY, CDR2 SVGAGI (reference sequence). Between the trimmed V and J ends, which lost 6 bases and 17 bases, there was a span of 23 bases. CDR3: CASSPTGKFRVFHF. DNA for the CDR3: TGTGCCAGCAGCCCAACAGGGAAGTTTAGGGTCTTCCACTTT.